Each of the 30 T cell receptor beta chains below was sequenced from the same sample in a study of cytomegalovirus exposure and HLA in healthy donors. Use of 60 Vbeta and 13 Jbeta primers characterized the PCR. Repertoires were generated with immunoSEQ multiplex PCR, while TCRdb's copy carries only in-frame clones and drops some. The sample yields 55,000 to 65,000 clones, over 70% seen once. Sequencing was carried out using PBMCs. Receptor source: a woman aged 40 to 50 in good health and CMV-seronegative.

The chain recombines TRBV29-1 with TRBJ2-7, with 12 bases fitting TRBD2. Germline CDR1 reads SQVTM; CDR2 reads ANQGSEA. The CDR3 is 13 residues long. Trimming removed 6 bases from V and 7 bases from J; junction bases left unmatched: 7. The CDR3 region is CSVVTSGSGEQYF. DNA for the CDR3: TGCAGCGTGGTGACTAGCGGGAGCGGAGAGCAGTACTTC.

This chain links TRBV18 with TRBJ2-7; 8 bases are shared with TRBD2. This CDR3 comprises 16 residues. Trimming cost V 6 bases and J 5 bases; bases outside gene matches: 15. The germline V gene has CDR1 KGHSH and CDR2 LQKENI. The CDR3 is CASSQNTPGLENEQYF. CDR3 bases: TGTGCCAGCTCGCAAAATACACCGGGACTAGAAAACGAGCAGTACTTC.

The rearrangement links TRBV4-3 to TRBJ1-2, with D possibly matching TRBD1 (5 bases). Germline values: CDR1 LGHNA, CDR2 YSLEER. The CDR3 is 16 amino acids. Trimming removed 0 bases from V and 1 base from J, with 12 bases in between. CDR3 sequence reads: CASSQETAGGNYGYTF. CDR3 DNA: TGCGCCAGCAGCCAAGAAACGGCCGGGGGTAACTATGGCTACACCTTC.

This clone was seen a handful of times. This chain links TRBV4-1 with TRBJ1-5; D call uncertain. This CDR3 is 16 amino acids long. The germline V and J ends were trimmed by 4 bases and 1 base, with 14 bases remaining between them. Germline V lookup: CDR1 MGHRA, CDR2 YSYEKL. CDR3 bases: TGCGCCAGCAGCCGTGAAGGAGGTACGAGCAATCAGCCCCAGCATTTT. The encoded protein is CASSREGGTSNQPQHF.

The rearrangement uses TRBV7-2 and TRBJ1-2; TRBD1 matches at 7 bases. After removal of 6 bases from V and 2 bases from J, the junction contained 3 bases not matched to a gene. The CDR3 sequence is 13 residues long. CDR1 and CDR2 (germline): SGHTA, FQGNSA. The CDR3 DNA sequence: TGTGCCAGCAGTCAGGGACAGAACTATGGCTACACCTTC. This sequence encodes CASSQGQNYGYTF.

This sequence joins TRBV6-1 and TRBJ2-1; a weak D match, TRBD2 (5 bases). V was trimmed by 7 bases and J by 6 bases, leaving 16 bases between them. Germline loops: CDR1 MNHNS, CDR2 SASEGT. The CDR3 length is 14 residues. Here the CDR3 reads CASTGGWGGNEQFF. CDR3 bases: TGTGCCAGCACCGGAGGATGGGGTGGCAATGAGCAGTTCTTC.

The chain uses TRBV4-1 and TRBJ2-5; 10 nucleotides match TRBD2. This CDR3 has 18 residues. The J segment lost 1 base and the V segment lost 1 base, leaving 9 bases of the junction unmatched. Germline V gives CDR1 MGHRA, CDR2 YSYEKL. The CDR3 loop reads CASSQAVITSGVQETQYF. CDR3 DNA: TGCGCCAGCAGCCAAGCTGTGATAACTAGCGGGGTCCAAGAGACCCAGTACTTC.

CDR3 region: CASSTYATSQGNYGYTF. The DNA of the CDR3 is TGTGCCAGCAGTACCTACGCCACGTCACAGGGAAACTATGGCTACACCTTC. This chain uses TRBV27 with TRBJ1-2; D may be TRBD1 (6 bases). From germline, CDR1 is MNHEY and CDR2 SMNVEV (reference sequence). V was shortened by 5 bases and J by 2 bases, with 21 bases between the two germline ends. The CDR3 consists of 17 residues.

This clone was seen more than once but under ten times. The CDR3 DNA is TGTGCCAGCATAAGGGAGGCCACTGAAGCTTTCTTT. Its protein is CASIREATEAFF. This sequence joins TRBV2 and TRBJ1-1; no definite D call. V was pared by 7 bases and J by 4 bases, with 10 bases between. The CDR3 has 12 residues. Germline loops: CDR1 SNHLY, CDR2 FYNNEI.

This sequence joins TRBV30 and TRBJ1-5, with 9 nucleotides matching TRBD1. The V segment lost 5 bases and the J segment 6 bases; nucleotides outside the gene matches: 5. The CDR3 length is 13 residues. Germline CDR1 GTSNPN, CDR2 SVGIG (reference sequence). CDR3 bases: TGTGCCTGGGGACAGGGGACGGTTCAGCCCCAGCATTTT. Its translation: CAWGQGTVQPQHF.

The rearrangement joins TRBV5-1 to TRBJ2-3, with D possibly TRBD1 on 5 matching bases. V lost 4 bases and J lost 1, with 10 bases in between. In germline, CDR1 is SGHRS, CDR2 YFSETQ. The CDR3 contains 14 residues. The DNA of the CDR3 is TGCGCCAGCAGCCTCTCGACAGGCACAGATACGCAGTATTTT. Translated: CASSLSTGTDTQYF.

This clone was counted a few times. This chain links TRBV6-5 with TRBJ2-2; D may be TRBD2 (6 bases). The length of the CDR3 is 15 residues. Trimming removed 5 bases from V and 5 bases from J, with 15 bases in between. The germline CDR1 and CDR2 sequences are MNHEY and SVGAGI. CDR3 sequence reads: CASSNGGWGTGELFF. In DNA, the CDR3 is TGTGCCAGCAGTAACGGGGGATGGGGGACCGGGGAGCTGTTTTTT.

The rearrangement links TRBV5-6 to TRBJ1-2, with TRBD1 as a possible D gene (6 bases). CDR1 is SGHDT, CDR2 YYEEEE, per germline. V was clipped by 4 bases and J by 0 bases, with 10 bases between them. This CDR3 contains 14 residues. The CDR3 spells CASSKQGANYGYTF. In DNA form, the CDR3 reads TGTGCCAGCAGCAAACAGGGAGCTAACTATGGCTACACCTTC.

The V gene is TRBV6-4, the J gene TRBJ2-3; TRBD1 is a possible D gene (6 bases). V shed 6 bases and J shed 0 bases, with 13 bases lying between them. This CDR3 has 15 residues. Germline CDR1 reads MRHNA; CDR2 reads SNTAGT. The DNA for the CDR3 is TGTGCCAGCAGAAACAGGGCGGGTAGCACAGATACGCAGTATTTT. Translating it yields CASRNRAGSTDTQYF.

This clone has a handful of counts. The CDR3 here is CASSPGLAGVVGELFF. CDR3 nucleotide sequence: TGCGCCAGCAGCCCTGGACTAGCGGGAGTTGTCGGGGAGCTGTTTTTT. J is TRBJ2-2 and V is TRBV5-1; 13 nucleotides match TRBD2. The J segment lost 7 bases and the V segment lost 4 bases, leaving 7 bases of the junction unmatched. This CDR3 region has 16 residues. Germline V gives CDR1 SGHRS, CDR2 YFSETQ.

This chain links TRBV7-9 with TRBJ1-1; a weak D match, TRBD1 (5 bases). The CDR3 has 14 amino acids. Germline lookup yields CDR1 SEHNR and CDR2 FQNEAQ (reference sequence). The ends were cut back, 2 bases at V and 5 bases at J, with 12 bases in the middle. The CDR3: CASSLSSGITEAFF. For the CDR3, the DNA is TGTGCCAGCAGCTTAAGCTCAGGGATTACTGAAGCTTTCTTT. Combining the CDR3 with reference TRBV7-9 and TRBJ1-1 gives the whole variable domain DTGVSQNPRHKITKRGQNVTFRCDPISEHNRLYWYRQTLGQGPEFLTYFQNEAQLEKSRLLSDRFSAERPKGSFSTLEIQRTEQGDSAMYLCASSLSSGITEAFFGQGTRLTVV.

The V call is TRBV27, the J call TRBJ1-4; D ambiguous. CDR1 and CDR2 (germline): MNHEY, SMNVEV (reference sequence). Trimming left V 0 bases short and J 3 bases short, with 11 bases between. The CDR3 sequence is 16 residues long. CDR3 nucleotides: TGTGCCAGCAGTTTATCGCGGCGATGGGCTAATGAAAAACTGTTTTTT. It yields the protein CASSLSRRWANEKLFF.

The rearrangement links TRBV28 to TRBJ2-1; 8 positions match TRBD2. This CDR3 has 16 residues. The ends lost 5 bases at V and 2 bases at J; junction bases unmatched: 8. The germline V gene has CDR1 MDHEN and CDR2 SYDVKM. As DNA, the CDR3 is TGTGCCAGCAGTAGACTGACTAGCGTAACCTACAATGAGCAGTTCTTC. Amino acid sequence: CASSRLTSVTYNEQFF. The whole variable domain, filled in from reference TRBV28 and TRBJ2-1, reads DVKVTQSSRYLVKRTGEKVFLECVQDMDHENMFWYRQDPGLGLRLIYFSYDVKMKEKGDIPEGYSVSREKKERFSLILESASTNQTSMYLCASSRLTSVTYNEQFFGPGTRLTVL.

The chain uses TRBV5-8 and TRBJ1-4; D perhaps matches TRBD1 (6 bases). Germline V gene data show CDR1 as SGHTS and CDR2 as YDEGEE. V shed 3 bases and J shed 7 bases, with 16 bases lying between them. The CDR3 spans 15 residues. The DNA of the CDR3 is TGTGCCAGCAGCTGGGGTCCAGGGGAGGGTGAAAAACTGTTTTTT. It translates to CASSWGPGEGEKLFF. The full variable domain, with the rest looked up from reference TRBV5-8 and TRBJ1-4, is EAGVTQSPTHLIKTRGQQATLRCSPISGHTSVYWYQQALGLGLQFLLWYDEGEERNRGNFPPRFSGRQFPNYSSELNVNALELEDSALYLCASSWGPGEGEKLFFGSGTQLSVL.

This chain connects TRBV2 to TRBJ1-1; 8 bases are shared with TRBD1. Looked up from germline, CDR1 is SNHLY and CDR2 is FYNNEI. CDR3 length equals 16 residues. With V trimmed by 0 bases and J by 3 bases, 6 bases remained unmatched. In nucleotides, the CDR3 is TGTGCCAGCAGTGAAGCACCGGACAGGGTTGACACTGAAGCTTTCTTT. Encoded protein: CASSEAPDRVDTEAFF.

The rearrangement uses TRBV5-1 and TRBJ2-3, with 8 bases fitting TRBD1. V dropped 4 bases and J dropped 0; count of bases not matched to a gene: 4. CDR3 length: 15 residues. Germline V lookup: CDR1 SGHRS, CDR2 YFSETQ. This chain's CDR3 is CASSPGQASTDTQYF. The CDR3 coding sequence is TGCGCCAGCAGCCCGGGACAGGCTAGCACAGATACGCAGTATTTT.

The rearrangement uses TRBV19 and TRBJ2-6; TRBD1 matches 12 bases. Unmatched junction bases numbered 5, after V lost 9 bases and J lost 2 bases. Germline V gene lookup returns CDR1 LNHDA and CDR2 SQIVND (reference sequence). There are 16 residues in the CDR3. CDR3 sequence reads: CASTGQGAAGANVLTF. The CDR3 DNA reads TGTGCCAGCACGGGACAGGGGGCGGCTGGGGCCAACGTCCTGACTTTC.

This clone was counted a few times. The genes are TRBV30 and TRBJ1-2; maybe TRBD1 (5 bases). Trimming removed 3 bases at V and 2 bases at J, with 10 bases between. The CDR3 covers 13 residues. Germline values: CDR1 GTSNPN, CDR2 SVGIG (reference sequence). The CDR3 nucleotides are TGTGCCTGGAGAATAGGACACAACTATGGCTACACCTTC. Protein: CAWRIGHNYGYTF. The variable domain in full, with the rest retrieved from reference TRBV30 and TRBJ1-2, is SQTIHQWPATLVQPVGSPLSLECTVEGTSNPNLYWYRQAAGRGLQLLFYSVGIGQISSEVPQNLSASRPQDRQFILSSKKLLLSDSGFYLCAWRIGHNYGYTFGSGTRLTVV.

The V gene is TRBV28, the J gene TRBJ2-7, with D unclear. The CDR3 has 13 amino acids. Germline values: CDR1 MDHEN, CDR2 SYDVKM. Trimming removed 5 bases at V and 3 bases at J, with 11 bases between. The CDR3 reads CASSKIQVYEQYF. The CDR3 DNA follows: TGTGCCAGCAGTAAGATACAAGTCTACGAGCAGTACTTC.

This clone showed up just once. The chain employs TRBV7-8 and TRBJ2-7, with TRBD1 matching 7 bases. V gave up 5 bases and J gave up 2 bases; unmatched junction bases: 6. In germline, CDR1 is SGHVS, CDR2 FQNEAQ. The CDR3 loop spans 14 amino acids. CDR3 in DNA: TGTGCCAGCAGCGCCAGACAGGGAGCCTACGAGCAGTACTTC. It codes for CASSARQGAYEQYF.

V and J are TRBV5-1 and TRBJ1-1, with 8 bases that match TRBD1. Germline loops: CDR1 SGHRS, CDR2 YFSETQ. This CDR3 is 14 amino acids long. Losses at the gene ends were 4 bases for V and 3 bases for J; bases not matched to a gene: 5. The DNA for the CDR3 is TGCGCCAGCAGCAGGGGGACAGGTGACACTGAAGCTTTCTTT. Translating gives CASSRGTGDTEAFF.

This clone was detected once. CDR3 loop: CASSYELSSYNEQFF. CDR3 in DNA: TGTGCCAGCAGTTATGAGTTAAGCTCCTACAATGAGCAGTTCTTC. V and J are TRBV6-6 and TRBJ2-1; D ambiguous. V dropped 3 bases and J dropped 0 bases, with 9 bases sitting between them. Per germline, CDR1 MNHNY and CDR2 SVGAGI (reference sequence). The CDR3 loop spans 15 amino acids.

A few counts support this clone. The chain combines TRBV7-3 with TRBJ2-1; 8 positions agree with TRBD2. The length of the CDR3 is 13 residues. Germline lookup yields CDR1 SGHTA and CDR2 FQGTGA. After removal of 2 bases from V and 8 bases from J, the junction contained 2 bases not matched to a gene. CDR3 nucleotide sequence: TGTGCCAGCAGCTTATCGCGGGAGGATGAGCAGTTCTTC. This codes for CASSLSREDEQFF.

The V gene is TRBV19, the J gene TRBJ1-1; the D gene is possibly TRBD1 (6 bases). Germline V CDR1 and CDR2: LNHDA, SQIVND (reference sequence). Trimming cost V 9 bases and J 0 bases, with 20 bases left between them. This CDR3 spans 16 amino acids. Written as DNA, the CDR3 is TGTGCCAGCGATCAATCAGGGGCGCGACTGAACACTGAAGCTTTCTTT. Translated: CASDQSGARLNTEAFF.

This chain joins TRBV28 and TRBJ2-5; D perhaps matches TRBD2 (5 bases). CDR3 length: 11 residues. In germline, CDR1 is MDHEN, CDR2 SYDVKM. Trimming shortened V by 6 bases and J by 12 bases, and 14 bases separated the two germline ends. The CDR3 DNA follows: TGTGCCAGCAGCACCCCGAGGGTGGAGTACTTC. The encoded protein is CASSTPRVEYF.